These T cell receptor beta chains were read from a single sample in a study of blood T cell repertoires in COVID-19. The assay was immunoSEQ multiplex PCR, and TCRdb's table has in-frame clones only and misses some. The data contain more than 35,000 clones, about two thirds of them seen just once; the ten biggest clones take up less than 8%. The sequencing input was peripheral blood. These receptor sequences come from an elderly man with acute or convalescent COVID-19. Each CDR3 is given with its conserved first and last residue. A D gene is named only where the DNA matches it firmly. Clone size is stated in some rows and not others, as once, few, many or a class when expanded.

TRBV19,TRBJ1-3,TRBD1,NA,TGTGCCAGTAGTATCCCGGACAGGGTGGCTGGAAACACCATATATTTT,CASSIPDRVAGNTIYF
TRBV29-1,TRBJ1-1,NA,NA,TGCAGCGGCGGGGACCCCGGCACTGAAGCTTTCTTT,CSGGDPGTEAFF
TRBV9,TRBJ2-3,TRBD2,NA,TGTGCCAGCAGCGTTTTAGCGGGAGTCTCAGATACGCAGTATTTT,CASSVLAGVSDTQYF
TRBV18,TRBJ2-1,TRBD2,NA,TGTGCCAGCTCACCACCGGCGGGAGTAGGGTCCTACAATGAGCAGTTCTTC,CASSPPAGVGSYNEQFF
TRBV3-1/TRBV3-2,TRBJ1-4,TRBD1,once,TGTGCCAGCAGCACCCCCCCCGGGACAGGGGGCGCAAGGGATGAAAAACTGTTTTTT,CASSTPPGTGGARDEKLFF
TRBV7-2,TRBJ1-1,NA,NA,TGTGCCAGCAGCTTCCCGGGGGGGGTGCCTGAAGCTTTCTTT,CASSFPGGVPEAFF
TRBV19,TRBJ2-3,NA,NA,TGTGCCAGTAGTATACGTGCGGATAGCACAGATACGCAGTATTTT,CASSIRADSTDTQYF
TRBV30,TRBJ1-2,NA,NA,TGTGCCTGGAGTGTTACGAGGAGTGGCTACACCTTC,CAWSVTRSGYTF
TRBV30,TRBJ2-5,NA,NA,TGTGCCTGGAACGAGGATACTGAGGAGACCCAGTACTTC,CAWNEDTEETQYF
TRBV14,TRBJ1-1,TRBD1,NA,TGTGCCAGCAGCCAAGGGACAGGGTACGTCACTGAAGCTTTCTTT,CASSQGTGYVTEAFF
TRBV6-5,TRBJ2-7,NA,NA,TGTGCCAGCAGTTCACTAGCCGGGGGGCTCCACGAGCAGTACTTC,CASSSLAGGLHEQYF
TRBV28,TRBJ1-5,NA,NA,TGTGCCAGCAGTTTAACTCAGGGGCATCAGCCCCAGCATTTT,CASSLTQGHQPQHF
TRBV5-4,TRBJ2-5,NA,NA,TGTGCCAGCAGCTTGGCCTCAGTTCAAGAGACCCAGTACTTC,CASSLASVQETQYF
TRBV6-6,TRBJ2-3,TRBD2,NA,TGTGCCAGCAGTTACTGGCGAGCGGGAGCTTCAGATACGCAGTATTTT,CASSYWRAGASDTQYF
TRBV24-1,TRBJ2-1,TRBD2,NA,TGTGCCACCAGTGATGTCCCCGGGACTAGCGTCGAGATTTGCTCCTACAATGAGCAGTTCTTC,CATSDVPGTSVEICSYNEQFF
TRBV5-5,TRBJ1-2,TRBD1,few,TGTGCCAGCAGCTTGGCCCAAACGACAGGGATCTATGGCTACACCTTC,CASSLAQTTGIYGYTF
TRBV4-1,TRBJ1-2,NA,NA,TGCGCCAGCAGCCACGGACAGCAAGATCTAACTAACTATGGCTACACCTTC,CASSHGQQDLTNYGYTF
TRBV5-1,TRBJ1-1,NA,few,TGCGCCAGCAGCTTGGATCCAGGGCAGGGCACTGAAGCTTTCTTT,CASSLDPGQGTEAFF
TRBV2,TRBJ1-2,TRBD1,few,TGTGCCAGCAGACAGGGGTCGGATGGCTACACCTTC,CASRQGSDGYTF
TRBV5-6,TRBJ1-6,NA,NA,TGTGCCAGCAGCTTGGGGTATTTATCGGAGTCACCCCTCCACTTT,CASSLGYLSESPLHF
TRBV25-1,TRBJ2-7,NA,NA,TGTGCCAGCAGTTTACGTAGCGGCTACGAGCAGTACTTC,CASSLRSGYEQYF
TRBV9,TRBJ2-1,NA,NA,TGTGCCAGCAAGGGGAATTGGGGAGGCAATGAGCAGTTCTTC,CASKGNWGGNEQFF
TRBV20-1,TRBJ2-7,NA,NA,TGCAGTGCGTATAGAGACTACGAGCAGTACTTC,CSAYRDYEQYF
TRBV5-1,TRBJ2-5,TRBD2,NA,TGCGCCAGCAGCCCCACTAGCGGGGGACAAGAGACCCAGTACTTC,CASSPTSGGQETQYF
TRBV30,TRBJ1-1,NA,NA,TGTGCCTGGAGTAGGGGGGGCGGGAACACTGAAGCTTTCTTT,CAWSRGGGNTEAFF
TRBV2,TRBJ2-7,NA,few,TGTGCCAGCAGTCCTAGCGCAAGTTCCTACGAGCAGTACTTC,CASSPSASSYEQYF
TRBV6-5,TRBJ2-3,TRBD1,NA,TGTGCCAGCAGCTTCAGGACAGGGCTTACAGATACGCAGTATTTT,CASSFRTGLTDTQYF
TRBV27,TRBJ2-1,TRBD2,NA,TGTGCCAGCAGTCAACTAGCGGGAGCGGTCTACAATGAGCAGTTCTTC,CASSQLAGAVYNEQFF
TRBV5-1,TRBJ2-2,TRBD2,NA,TGCGCCAGCTCCCGAGGGCTAGCGGGGGTGAACACCGGGGAGCTGTTTTTT,CASSRGLAGVNTGELFF
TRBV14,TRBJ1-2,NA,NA,TGTGCCAGCAGCCAAGTAGGAGGACGTAACTATGGCTACACCTTC,CASSQVGGRNYGYTF